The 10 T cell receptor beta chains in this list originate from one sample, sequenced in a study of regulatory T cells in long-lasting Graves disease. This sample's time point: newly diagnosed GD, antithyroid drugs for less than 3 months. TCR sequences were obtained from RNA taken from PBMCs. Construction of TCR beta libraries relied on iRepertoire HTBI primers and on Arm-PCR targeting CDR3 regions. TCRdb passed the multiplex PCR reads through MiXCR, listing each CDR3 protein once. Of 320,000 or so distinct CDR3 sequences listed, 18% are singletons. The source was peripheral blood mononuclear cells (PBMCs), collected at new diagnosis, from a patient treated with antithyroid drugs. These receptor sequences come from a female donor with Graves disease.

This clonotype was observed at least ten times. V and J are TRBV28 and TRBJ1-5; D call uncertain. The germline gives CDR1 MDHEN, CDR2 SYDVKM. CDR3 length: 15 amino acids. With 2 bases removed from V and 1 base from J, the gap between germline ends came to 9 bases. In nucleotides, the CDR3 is TGTGCCAGCAGTTTACAGAAACTCAGCAATCAGCCCCAGCATTTT. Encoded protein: CASSLQKLSNQPQHF.

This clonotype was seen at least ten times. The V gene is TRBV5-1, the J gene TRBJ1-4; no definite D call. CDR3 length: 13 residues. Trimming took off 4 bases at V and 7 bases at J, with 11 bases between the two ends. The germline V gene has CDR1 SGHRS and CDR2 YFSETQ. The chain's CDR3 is CASSDGRGEKLFF. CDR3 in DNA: TGCGCCAGCAGCGATGGACGGGGTGAAAAACTGTTTTTT.

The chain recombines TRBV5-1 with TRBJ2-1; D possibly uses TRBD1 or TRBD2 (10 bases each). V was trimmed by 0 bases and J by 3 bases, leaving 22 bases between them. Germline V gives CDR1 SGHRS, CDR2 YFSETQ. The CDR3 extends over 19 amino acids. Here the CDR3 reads CASSLVALAGQGLYNEQFF. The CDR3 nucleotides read TGCGCCAGCAGCTTGGTGGCACTAGCGGGACAGGGGCTCTACAATGAGCAGTTCTTC.

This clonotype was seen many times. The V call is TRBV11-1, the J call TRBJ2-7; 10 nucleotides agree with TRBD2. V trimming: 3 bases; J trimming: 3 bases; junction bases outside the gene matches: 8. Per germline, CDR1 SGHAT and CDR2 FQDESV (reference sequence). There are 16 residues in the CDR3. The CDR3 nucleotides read TGTGCCAGCAGCTTGTCGGGGACTAGCGTCTACTACGAGCAGTACTTC. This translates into CASSLSGTSVYYEQYF.

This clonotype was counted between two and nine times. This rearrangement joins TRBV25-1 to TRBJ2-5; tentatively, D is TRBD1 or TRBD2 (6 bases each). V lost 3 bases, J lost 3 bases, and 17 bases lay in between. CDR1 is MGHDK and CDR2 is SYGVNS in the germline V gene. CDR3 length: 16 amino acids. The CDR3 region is CASSELGGIRKETQYF. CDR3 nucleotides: TGTGCCAGCAGTGAGTTGGGGGGCATCCGGAAAGAGACCCAGTACTTC. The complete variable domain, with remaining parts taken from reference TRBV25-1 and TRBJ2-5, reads EADIYQTPRYLVIGTGKKITLECSQTMGHDKMYWYQQDPGMELHLIHYSYGVNSTEKGDLSSESTVSRIRTEHFPLTLESARPSHTSQYLCASSELGGIRKETQYFGPGTRLLVL.

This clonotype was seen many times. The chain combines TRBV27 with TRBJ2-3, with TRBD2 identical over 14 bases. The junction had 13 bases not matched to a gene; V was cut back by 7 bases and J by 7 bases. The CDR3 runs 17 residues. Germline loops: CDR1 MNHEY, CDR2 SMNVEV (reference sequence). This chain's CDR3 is CASIKRGGLAGDNTQYF. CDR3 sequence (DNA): TGTGCCAGCATAAAACGGGGGGGACTAGCGGGAGATAATACGCAGTATTTT.

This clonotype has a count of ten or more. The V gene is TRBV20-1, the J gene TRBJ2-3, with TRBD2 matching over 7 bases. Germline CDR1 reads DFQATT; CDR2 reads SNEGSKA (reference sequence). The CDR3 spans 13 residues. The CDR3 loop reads CSQGGRPADTQYF. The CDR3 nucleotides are TGCAGCCAGGGAGGGCGGCCGGCGGATACGCAGTATTTT.

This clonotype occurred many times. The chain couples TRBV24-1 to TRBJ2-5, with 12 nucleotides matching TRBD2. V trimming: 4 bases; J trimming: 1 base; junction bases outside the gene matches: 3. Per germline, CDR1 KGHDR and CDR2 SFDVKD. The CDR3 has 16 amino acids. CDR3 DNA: TGTGCCACCAGTGACCCGGGACTAGCGGGCCAAGAGACCCAGTACTTC. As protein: CATSDPGLAGQETQYF.

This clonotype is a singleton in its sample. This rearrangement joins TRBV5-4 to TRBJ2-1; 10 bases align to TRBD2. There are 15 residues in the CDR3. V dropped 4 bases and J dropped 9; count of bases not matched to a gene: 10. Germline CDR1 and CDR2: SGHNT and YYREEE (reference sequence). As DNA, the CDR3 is TGTGCCAGCAGCCCGCAACTAGCGGGAATTCTTGAGCAGTTCTTC. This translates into CASSPQLAGILEQFF.

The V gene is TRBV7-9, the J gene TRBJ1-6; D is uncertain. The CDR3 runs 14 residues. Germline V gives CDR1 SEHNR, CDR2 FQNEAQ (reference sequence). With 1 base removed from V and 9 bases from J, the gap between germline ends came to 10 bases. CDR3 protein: CASSLGDRGSPLHF. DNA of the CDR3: TGTGCCAGCAGCTTAGGAGACCGGGGTTCACCCCTCCACTTT.